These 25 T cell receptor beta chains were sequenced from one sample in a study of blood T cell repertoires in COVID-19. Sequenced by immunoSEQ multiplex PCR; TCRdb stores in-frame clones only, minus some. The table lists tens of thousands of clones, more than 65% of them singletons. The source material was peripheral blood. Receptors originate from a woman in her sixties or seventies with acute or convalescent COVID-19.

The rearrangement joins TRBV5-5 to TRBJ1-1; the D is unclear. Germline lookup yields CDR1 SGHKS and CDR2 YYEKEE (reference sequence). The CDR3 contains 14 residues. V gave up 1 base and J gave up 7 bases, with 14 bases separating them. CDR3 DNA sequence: TGTGCCAGCAGCTTGAGTGGCGGCCTCCTTGAAGCTTTCTTT. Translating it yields CASSLSGGLLEAFF.

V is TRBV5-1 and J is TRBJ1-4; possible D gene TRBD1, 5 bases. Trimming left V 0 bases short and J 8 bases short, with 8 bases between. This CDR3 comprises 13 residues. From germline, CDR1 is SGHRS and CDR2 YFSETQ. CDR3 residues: CASSLARAEKLFF. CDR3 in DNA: TGCGCCAGCAGCTTGGCCAGGGCAGAAAAACTGTTTTTT.

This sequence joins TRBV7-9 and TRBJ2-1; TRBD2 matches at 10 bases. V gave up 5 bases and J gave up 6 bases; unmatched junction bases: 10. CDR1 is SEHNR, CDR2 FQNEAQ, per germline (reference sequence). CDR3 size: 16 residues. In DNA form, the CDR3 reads TGTGCCAGCAGCCACGTGCTAGCGGGGGCATTCAATGAGCAGTTCTTC. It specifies CASSHVLAGAFNEQFF. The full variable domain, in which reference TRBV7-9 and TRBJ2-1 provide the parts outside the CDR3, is DTGVSQNPRHKITKRGQNVTFRCDPISEHNRLYWYRQTLGQGPEFLTYFQNEAQLEKSRLLSDRFSAERPKGSFSTLEIQRTEQGDSAMYLCASSHVLAGAFNEQFFGPGTRLTVL.

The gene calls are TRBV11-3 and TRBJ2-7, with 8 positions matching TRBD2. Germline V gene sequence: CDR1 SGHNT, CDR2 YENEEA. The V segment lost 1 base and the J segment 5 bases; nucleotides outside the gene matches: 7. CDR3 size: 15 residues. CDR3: CASSLGREGLHEQYF. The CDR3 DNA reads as TGTGCCAGCAGCTTAGGACGGGAGGGCCTTCACGAGCAGTACTTC.

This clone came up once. The CDR3 spells CATSRDGLAGEETQYF. The CDR3 DNA reads as TGTGCCACCAGCAGAGATGGACTAGCGGGAGAAGAGACCCAGTACTTC. The chain couples TRBV15 to TRBJ2-5; 13 bases are shared with TRBD2. Trimming cost V 0 bases and J 3 bases; bases outside gene matches: 1. Germline V gene sequence: CDR1 LNHNV, CDR2 YYDKDF (reference sequence). The CDR3 runs to 16 residues.

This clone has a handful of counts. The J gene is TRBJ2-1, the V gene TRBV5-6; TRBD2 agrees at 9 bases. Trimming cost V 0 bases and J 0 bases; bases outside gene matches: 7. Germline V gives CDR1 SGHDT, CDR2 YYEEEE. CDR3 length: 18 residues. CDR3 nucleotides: TGTGCCAGCAGCTTGGGCGGAGCGGGGGGCTTCTCCTACAATGAGCAGTTCTTC. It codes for CASSLGGAGGFSYNEQFF.

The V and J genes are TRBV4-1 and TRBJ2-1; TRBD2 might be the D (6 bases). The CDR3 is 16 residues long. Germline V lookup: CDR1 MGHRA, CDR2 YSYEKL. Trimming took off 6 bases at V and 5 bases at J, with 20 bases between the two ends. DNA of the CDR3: TGCGCCAGCAGTTACGAAACTTTTAGCGGAAACAATGAGCAGTTCTTC. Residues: CASSYETFSGNNEQFF.

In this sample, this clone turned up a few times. CDR3 loop: CASSQVGLGFNEQFF. DNA for the CDR3: TGCGCCAGCAGCCAAGTGGGACTAGGATTCAATGAGCAGTTCTTC. The J gene is TRBJ2-1, the V gene TRBV4-1; 8 bases align to TRBD2. Germline V gene lookup returns CDR1 MGHRA and CDR2 YSYEKL. There are 15 residues in the CDR3. The V segment lost 1 base and the J segment 6 bases; nucleotides outside the gene matches: 5.

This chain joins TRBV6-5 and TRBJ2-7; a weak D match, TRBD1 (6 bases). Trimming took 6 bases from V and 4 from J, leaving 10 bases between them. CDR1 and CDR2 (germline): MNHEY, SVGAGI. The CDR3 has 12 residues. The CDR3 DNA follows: TGTGCCAGCAGCCTTACAGGGTACGAGCAGTACTTC. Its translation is CASSLTGYEQYF.

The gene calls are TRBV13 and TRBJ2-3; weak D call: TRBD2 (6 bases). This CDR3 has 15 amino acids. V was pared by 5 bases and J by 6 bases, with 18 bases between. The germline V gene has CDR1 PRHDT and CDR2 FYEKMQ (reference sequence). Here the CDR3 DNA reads TGTGCCAGCAGCCTAACAGCGGACTATTCCGATACGCAGTATTTT. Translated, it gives CASSLTADYSDTQYF.

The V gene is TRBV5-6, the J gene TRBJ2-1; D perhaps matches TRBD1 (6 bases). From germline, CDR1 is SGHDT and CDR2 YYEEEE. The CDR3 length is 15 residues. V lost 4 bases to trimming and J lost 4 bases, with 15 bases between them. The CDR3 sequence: CASSLTGSGYNEQFF. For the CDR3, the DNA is TGTGCCAGCAGCCTAACAGGGAGTGGGTACAATGAGCAGTTCTTC.

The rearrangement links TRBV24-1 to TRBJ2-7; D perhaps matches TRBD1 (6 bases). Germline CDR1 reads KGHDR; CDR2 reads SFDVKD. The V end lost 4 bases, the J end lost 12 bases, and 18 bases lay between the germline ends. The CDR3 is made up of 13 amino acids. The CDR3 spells CATSDDTGTNWYF. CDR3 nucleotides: TGTGCCACCAGTGACGATACCGGGACAAATTGGTACTTC.

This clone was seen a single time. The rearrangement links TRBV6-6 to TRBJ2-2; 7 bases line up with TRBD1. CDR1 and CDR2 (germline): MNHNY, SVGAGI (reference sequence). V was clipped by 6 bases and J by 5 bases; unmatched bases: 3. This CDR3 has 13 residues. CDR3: CASSPQGTGELFF. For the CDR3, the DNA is TGTGCCAGCAGCCCACAGGGGACCGGGGAGCTGTTTTTT.

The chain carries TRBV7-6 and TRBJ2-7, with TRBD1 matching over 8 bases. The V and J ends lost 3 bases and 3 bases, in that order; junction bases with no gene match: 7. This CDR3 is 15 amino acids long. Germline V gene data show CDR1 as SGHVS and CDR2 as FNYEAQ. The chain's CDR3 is CASSFGQGNLYEQYF. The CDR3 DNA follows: TGTGCCAGCAGCTTTGGACAGGGTAATCTCTACGAGCAGTACTTC.

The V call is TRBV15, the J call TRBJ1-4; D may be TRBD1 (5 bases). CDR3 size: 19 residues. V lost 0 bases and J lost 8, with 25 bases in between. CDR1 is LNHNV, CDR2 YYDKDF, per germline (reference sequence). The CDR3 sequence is CATSRDIRTQRVNQEKLFF. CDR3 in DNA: TGTGCCACCAGCAGAGATATAAGGACACAACGCGTTAACCAAGAAAAACTGTTTTTT.

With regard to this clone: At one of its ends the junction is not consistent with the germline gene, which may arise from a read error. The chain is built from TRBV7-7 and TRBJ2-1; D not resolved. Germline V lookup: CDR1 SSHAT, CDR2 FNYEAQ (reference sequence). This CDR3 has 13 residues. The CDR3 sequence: CASSLNPYNEQFF. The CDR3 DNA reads TGTGCTAGCAGCTTAAATCCTTACAATGAGCAGTTCTTC. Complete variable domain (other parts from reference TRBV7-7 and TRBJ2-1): GAGVSQSPRYKVTKRGQDVTLRCDPISSHATLYWYQQALGQGPEFLTYFNYEAQPDKSGLPSDRFSAERPEGSISTLTIQRTEQRDSAMYRCASSLNPYNEQFFGPGTRLTVL.

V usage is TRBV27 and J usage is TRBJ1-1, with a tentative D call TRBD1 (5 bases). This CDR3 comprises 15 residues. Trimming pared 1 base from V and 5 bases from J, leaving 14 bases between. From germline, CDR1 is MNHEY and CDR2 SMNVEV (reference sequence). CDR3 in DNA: TGTGCCAGCAGTTTATTGCCGGGGGAGCGGACTGAAGCTTTCTTT. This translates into CASSLLPGERTEAFF.

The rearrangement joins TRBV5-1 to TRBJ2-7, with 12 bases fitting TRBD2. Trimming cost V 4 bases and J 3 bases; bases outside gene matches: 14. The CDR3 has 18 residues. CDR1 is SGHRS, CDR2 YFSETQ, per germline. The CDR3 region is CASSETGTSGPSYYEQYF. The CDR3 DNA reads TGCGCCAGCAGCGAAACCGGGACTAGCGGGCCAAGTTACTACGAGCAGTACTTC.

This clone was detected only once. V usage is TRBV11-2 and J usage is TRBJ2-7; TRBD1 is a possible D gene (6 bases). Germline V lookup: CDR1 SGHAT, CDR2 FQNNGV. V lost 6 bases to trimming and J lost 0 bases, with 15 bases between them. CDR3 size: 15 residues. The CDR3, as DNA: TGTGCCAGCAGTTTTCTCAGGGACAACTCCTACGAGCAGTACTTC. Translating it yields CASSFLRDNSYEQYF. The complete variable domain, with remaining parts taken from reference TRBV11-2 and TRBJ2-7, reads EAGVAQSPRYKIIEKRQSVAFWCNPISGHATLYWYQQILGQGPKLLIQFQNNGVVDDSQLPKDRFSAERLKGVDSTLKIQPAKLEDSAVYLCASSFLRDNSYEQYFGPGTRLTVT.

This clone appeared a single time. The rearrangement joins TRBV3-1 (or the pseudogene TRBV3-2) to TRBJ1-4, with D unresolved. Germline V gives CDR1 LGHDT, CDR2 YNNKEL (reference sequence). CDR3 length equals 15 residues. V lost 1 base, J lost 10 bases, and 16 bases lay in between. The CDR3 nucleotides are TGTGCCAGCAGCCAAGTTAGGCCGACCCCGGGAAAACTGTTTTTT. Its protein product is CASSQVRPTPGKLFF.

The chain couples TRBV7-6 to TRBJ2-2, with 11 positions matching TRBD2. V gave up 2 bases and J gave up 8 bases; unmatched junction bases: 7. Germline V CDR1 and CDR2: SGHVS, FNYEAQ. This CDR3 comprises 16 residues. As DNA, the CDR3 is TGTGCCAGCAGCTTACTGGGACTAGCGGCTCGTGGGGAGCTGTTTTTT. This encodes CASSLLGLAARGELFF. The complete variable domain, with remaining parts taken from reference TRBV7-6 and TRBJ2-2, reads GAGVSQSPRYKVTKRGQDVALRCDPISGHVSLYWYRQALGQGPEFLTYFNYEAQQDKSGLPNDRFSAERPEGSISTLTIQRTEQRDSAMYRCASSLLGLAARGELFFGEGSRLTVL.

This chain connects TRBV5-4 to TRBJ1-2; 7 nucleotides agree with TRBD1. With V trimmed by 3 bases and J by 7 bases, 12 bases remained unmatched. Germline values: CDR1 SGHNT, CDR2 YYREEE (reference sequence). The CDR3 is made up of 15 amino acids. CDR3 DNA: TGTGCCAGCAGCTGGACCGGGACAGATTCGTCTGGCTACACCTTC. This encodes CASSWTGTDSSGYTF.

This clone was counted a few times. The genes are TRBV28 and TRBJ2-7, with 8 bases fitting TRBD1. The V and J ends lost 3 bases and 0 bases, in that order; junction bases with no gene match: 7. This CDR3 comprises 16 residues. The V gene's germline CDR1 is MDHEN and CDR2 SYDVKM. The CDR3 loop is CASSFLDRAGSYEQYF. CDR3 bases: TGTGCCAGCAGTTTCCTGGACAGGGCGGGCTCCTACGAGCAGTACTTC.

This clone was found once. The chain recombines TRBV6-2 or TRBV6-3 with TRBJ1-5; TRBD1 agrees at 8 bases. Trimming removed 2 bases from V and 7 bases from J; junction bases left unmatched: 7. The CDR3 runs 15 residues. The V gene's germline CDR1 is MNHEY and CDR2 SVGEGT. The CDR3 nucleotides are TGTGCCAGCAGTTACCGGACAGGGAACGGGCAGCCCCAGCATTTT. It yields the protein CASSYRTGNGQPQHF.

In DNA form, the CDR3 reads TGTGCCAGCAGCTTAGGGGGCCATAATTCACCCCTCCACTTT. Protein product: CASSLGGHNSPLHF. The chain uses TRBV7-9 and TRBJ1-6, with a tentative D call TRBD1 (5 bases). The V end was cut by 1 base, the J end by 5 bases, with 6 bases between. Germline V CDR1 and CDR2: SEHNR, FQNEAQ (reference sequence). The CDR3 has 14 residues. The complete variable domain, with remaining parts taken from reference TRBV7-9 and TRBJ1-6, reads DTGVSQNPRHKITKRGQNVTFRCDPISEHNRLYWYRQTLGQGPEFLTYFQNEAQLEKSRLLSDRFSAERPKGSFSTLEIQRTEQGDSAMYLCASSLGGHNSPLHFGNGTRLTVT.